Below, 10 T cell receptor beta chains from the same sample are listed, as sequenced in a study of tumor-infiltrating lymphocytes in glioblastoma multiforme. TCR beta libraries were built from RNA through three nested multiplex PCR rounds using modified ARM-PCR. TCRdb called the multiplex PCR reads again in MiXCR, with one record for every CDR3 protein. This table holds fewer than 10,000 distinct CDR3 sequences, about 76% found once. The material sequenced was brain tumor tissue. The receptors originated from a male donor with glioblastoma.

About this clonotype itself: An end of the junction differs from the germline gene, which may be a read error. The CDR3: CNASRPGLAGMNEQFF. In nucleotides, the CDR3 is TGCAATGCTAGTCGACCGGGACTGGCGGGGATGAATGAGCAGTTCTTC. The chain couples TRBV20-1 to TRBJ2-1, with D possibly matching TRBD2 (6 bases). The germline V gene encodes CDR1 DFQATT and CDR2 SNEGSKA (reference sequence). The CDR3 runs to 16 residues.

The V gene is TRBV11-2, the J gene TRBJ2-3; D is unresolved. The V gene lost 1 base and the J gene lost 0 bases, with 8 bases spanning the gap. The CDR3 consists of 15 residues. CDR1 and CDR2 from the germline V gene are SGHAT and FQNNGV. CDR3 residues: CASSLAARSTDTQYF. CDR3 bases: TGTGCCAGCAGCTTAGCGGCTAGGAGCACAGATACGCAGTATTTT.

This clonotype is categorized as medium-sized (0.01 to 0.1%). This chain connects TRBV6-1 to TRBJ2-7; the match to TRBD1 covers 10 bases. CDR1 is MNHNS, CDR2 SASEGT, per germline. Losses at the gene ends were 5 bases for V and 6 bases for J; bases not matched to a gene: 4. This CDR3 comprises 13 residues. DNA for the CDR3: TGTGCCAGCAGTCAAGACAGGGGGCTCGAGCAGTACTTC. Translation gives CASSQDRGLEQYF.

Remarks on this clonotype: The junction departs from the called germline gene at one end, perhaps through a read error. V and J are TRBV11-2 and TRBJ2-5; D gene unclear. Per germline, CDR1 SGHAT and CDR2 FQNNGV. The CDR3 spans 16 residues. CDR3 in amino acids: CASSLGSSAKQDTQYF. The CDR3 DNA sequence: TGTGCCAGCAGCTTAGGTTCGTCAGCCAAACAAGACACCCAGTACTTC.

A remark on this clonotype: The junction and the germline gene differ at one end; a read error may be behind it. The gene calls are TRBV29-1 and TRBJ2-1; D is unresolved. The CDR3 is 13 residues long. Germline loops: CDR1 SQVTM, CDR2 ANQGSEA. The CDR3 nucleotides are TGCAGCGTTCACGCGATTGCTGGTAATGAGCAGCTCTTC. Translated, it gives CSVHAIAGNEQLF.

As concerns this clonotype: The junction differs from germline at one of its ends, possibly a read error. CDR3 amino acids: CSVNGASGFYEQCF. The CDR3 DNA sequence: TGCAGCGTGAATGGGGCTAGTGGATTTTACGAGCAGTGCTTC. The genes are TRBV29-1 and TRBJ2-7, with a weak D call TRBD1 (5 bases). Germline-derived CDR1 and CDR2 are SQVTM and ANQGSEA. The CDR3 loop spans 14 amino acids.

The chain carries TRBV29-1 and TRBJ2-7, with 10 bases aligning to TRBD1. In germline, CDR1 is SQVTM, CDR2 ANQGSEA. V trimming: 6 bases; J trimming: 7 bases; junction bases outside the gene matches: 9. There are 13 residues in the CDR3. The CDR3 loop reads CSVQDRGRREQYF. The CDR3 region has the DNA TGCAGCGTCCAAGACAGGGGGCGTAGGGAGCAGTACTTC.

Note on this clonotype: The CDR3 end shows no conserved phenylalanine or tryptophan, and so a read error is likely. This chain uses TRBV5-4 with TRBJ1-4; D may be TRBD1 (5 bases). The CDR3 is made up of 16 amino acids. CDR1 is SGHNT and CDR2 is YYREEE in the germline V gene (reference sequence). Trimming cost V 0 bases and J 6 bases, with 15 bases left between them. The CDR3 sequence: CASSLGAREADEKLFL. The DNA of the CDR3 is TGTGCCAGCAGCTTGGGGGCCAGGGAGGCCGATGAAAAACTGTTTCTT.

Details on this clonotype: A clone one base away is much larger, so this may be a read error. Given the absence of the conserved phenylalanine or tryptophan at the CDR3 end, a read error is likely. CDR3 bases: TGTGCCAGCAGAACGCAAAACATTCAGTACCTC. Amino acid sequence: CASRTQNIQYL. This chain joins TRBV12-3 or TRBV12-4 and TRBJ2-4; D not resolved. This CDR3 has 11 amino acids. V lost 6 bases, J lost 5 bases, and 5 bases lay in between.

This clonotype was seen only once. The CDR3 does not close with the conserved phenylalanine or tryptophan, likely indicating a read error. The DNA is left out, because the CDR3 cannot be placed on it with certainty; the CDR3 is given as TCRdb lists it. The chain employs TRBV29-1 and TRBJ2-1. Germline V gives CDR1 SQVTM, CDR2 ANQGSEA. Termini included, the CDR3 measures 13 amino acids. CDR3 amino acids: CSVEDTSYNEQSS.